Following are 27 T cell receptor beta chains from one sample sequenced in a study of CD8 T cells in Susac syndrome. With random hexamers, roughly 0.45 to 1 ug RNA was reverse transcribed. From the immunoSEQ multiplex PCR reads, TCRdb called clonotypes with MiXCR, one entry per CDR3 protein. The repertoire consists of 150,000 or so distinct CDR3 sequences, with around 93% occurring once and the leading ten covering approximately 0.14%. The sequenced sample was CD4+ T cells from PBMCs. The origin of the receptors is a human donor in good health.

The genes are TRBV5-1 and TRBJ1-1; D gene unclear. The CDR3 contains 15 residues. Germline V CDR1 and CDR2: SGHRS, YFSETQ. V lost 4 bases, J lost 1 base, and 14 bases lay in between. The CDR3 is CASSETYYPNTEAFF. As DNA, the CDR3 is TGCGCCAGCAGCGAGACCTATTACCCGAACACTGAAGCTTTCTTT.

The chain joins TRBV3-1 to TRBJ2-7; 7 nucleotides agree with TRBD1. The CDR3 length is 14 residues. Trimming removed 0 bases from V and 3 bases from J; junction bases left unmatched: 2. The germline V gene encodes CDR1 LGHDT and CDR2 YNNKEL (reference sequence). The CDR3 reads CASSQEAGGYEQYF. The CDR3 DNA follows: TGTGCCAGCAGCCAAGAGGCAGGGGGCTACGAGCAGTACTTC.

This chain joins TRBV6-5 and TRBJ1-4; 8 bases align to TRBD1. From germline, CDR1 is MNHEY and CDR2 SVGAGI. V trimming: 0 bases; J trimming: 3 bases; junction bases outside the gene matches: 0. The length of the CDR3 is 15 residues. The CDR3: CASSYSTGANEKLFF. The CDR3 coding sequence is TGTGCCAGCAGTTACTCGACAGGGGCTAATGAAAAACTGTTTTTT.

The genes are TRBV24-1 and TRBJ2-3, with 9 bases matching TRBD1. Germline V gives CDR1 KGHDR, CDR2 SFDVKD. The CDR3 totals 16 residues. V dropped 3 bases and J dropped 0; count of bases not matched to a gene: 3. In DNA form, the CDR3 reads TGTGCCACCAGTGATACCGGGACAGGGAGCACAGATACGCAGTATTTT. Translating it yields CATSDTGTGSTDTQYF.

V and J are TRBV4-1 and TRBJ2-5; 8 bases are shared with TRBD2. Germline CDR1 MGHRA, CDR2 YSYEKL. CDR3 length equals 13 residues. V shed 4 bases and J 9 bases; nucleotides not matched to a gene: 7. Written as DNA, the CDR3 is TGCGCCAGCAGCCTCACTAGCGGTGAAGCCCAGTACTTC. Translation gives CASSLTSGEAQYF.

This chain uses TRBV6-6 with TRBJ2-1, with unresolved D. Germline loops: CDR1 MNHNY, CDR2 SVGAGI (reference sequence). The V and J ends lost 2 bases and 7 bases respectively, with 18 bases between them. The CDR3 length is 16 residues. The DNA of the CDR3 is TGTGCCAGCAGTTACCCGGCTGAAAAGGGCGGTAATGAGCAGTTCTTC. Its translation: CASSYPAEKGGNEQFF.

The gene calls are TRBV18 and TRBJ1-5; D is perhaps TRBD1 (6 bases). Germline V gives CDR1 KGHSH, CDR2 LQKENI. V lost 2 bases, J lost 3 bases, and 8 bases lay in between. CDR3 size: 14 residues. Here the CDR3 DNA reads TGTGCCAGCTCACCAGGACAGCTCAATCAGCCCCAGCATTTT. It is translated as CASSPGQLNQPQHF.

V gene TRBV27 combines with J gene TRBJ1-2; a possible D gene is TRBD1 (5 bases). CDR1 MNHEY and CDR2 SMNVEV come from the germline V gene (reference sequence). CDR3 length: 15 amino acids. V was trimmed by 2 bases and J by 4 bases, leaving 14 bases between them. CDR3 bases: TGTGCCAGCAGTTTAGGAGACCCAGGGATCTATGGCTACACCTTC. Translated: CASSLGDPGIYGYTF.

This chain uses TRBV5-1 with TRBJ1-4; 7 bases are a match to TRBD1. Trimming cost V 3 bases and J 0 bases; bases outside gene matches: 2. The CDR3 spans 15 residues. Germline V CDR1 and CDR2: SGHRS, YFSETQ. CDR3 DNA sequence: TGCGCCAGCAGCTCCGGACAGGCAACTAATGAAAAACTGTTTTTT. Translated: CASSSGQATNEKLFF. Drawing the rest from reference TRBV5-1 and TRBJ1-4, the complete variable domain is KAGVTQTPRYLIKTRGQQVTLSCSPISGHRSVSWYQQTPGQGLQFLFEYFSETQRNKGNFPGRFSGRQFSNSRSEMNVSTLELGDSALYLCASSSGQATNEKLFFGSGTQLSVL.

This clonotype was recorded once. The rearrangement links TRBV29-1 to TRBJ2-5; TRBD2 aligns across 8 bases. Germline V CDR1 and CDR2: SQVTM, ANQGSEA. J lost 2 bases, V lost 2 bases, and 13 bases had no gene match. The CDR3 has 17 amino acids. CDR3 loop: CSVERPARGAPQETQYF. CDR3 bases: TGCAGCGTTGAAAGGCCGGCGCGGGGGGCCCCACAAGAGACCCAGTACTTC.

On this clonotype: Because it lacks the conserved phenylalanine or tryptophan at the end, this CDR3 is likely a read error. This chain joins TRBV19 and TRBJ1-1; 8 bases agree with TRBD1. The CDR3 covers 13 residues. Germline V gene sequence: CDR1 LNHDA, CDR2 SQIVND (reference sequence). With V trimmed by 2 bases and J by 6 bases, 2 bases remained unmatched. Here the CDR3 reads CASSIQQGAEAFL. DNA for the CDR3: TGTGCCAGTAGTATACAACAGGGGGCTGAAGCTTTCCTT.

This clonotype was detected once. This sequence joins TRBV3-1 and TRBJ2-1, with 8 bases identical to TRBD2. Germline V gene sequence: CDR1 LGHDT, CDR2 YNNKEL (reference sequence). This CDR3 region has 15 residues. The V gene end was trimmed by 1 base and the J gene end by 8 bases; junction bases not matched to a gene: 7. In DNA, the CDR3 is TGTGCCAGCAGCCAAGGAATAGCGGGGTGGGATGAGCAGTTCTTC. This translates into CASSQGIAGWDEQFF.

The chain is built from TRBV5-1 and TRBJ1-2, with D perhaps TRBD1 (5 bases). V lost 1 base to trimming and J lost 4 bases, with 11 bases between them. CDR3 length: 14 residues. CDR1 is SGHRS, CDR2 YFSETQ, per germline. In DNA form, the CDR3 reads TGCGCCAGCAGCTTGCAGGGAGATACCTATGGCTACACCTTC. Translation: CASSLQGDTYGYTF.

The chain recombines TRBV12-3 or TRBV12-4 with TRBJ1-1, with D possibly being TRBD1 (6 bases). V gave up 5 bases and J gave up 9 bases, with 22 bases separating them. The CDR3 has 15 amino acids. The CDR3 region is CASSHTGPGGAKAFF. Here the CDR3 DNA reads TGTGCCAGCAGTCACACGGGCCCCGGGGGCGCGAAAGCTTTCTTT.

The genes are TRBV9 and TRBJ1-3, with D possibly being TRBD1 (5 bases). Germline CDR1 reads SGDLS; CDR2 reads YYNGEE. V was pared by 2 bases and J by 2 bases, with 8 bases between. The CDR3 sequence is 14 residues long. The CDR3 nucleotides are TGTGCCAGCAGCGTCGGCAGGGCTGGAAACACCATATATTTT. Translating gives CASSVGRAGNTIYF.

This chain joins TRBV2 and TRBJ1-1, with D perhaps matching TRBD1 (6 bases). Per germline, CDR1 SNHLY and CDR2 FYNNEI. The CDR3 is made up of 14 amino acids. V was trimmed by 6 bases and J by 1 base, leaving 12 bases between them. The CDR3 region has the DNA TGTGCCAGCAGCTTCTCGACAGGGAACACTGAAGCTTTCTTT. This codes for CASSFSTGNTEAFF. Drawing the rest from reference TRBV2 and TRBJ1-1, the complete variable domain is EPEVTQTPSHQVTQMGQEVILRCVPISNHLYFYWYRQILGQKVEFLVSFYNNEISEKSEIFDDQFSVERPDGSNFTLKIRSTKLEDSAMYFCASSFSTGNTEAFFGQGTRLTVV.

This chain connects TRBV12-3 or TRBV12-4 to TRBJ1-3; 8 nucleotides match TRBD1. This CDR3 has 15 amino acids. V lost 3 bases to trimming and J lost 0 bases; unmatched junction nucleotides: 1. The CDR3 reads CASSFGTGSGNTIYF. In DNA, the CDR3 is TGTGCCAGCAGTTTCGGGACAGGCTCTGGAAACACCATATATTTT.

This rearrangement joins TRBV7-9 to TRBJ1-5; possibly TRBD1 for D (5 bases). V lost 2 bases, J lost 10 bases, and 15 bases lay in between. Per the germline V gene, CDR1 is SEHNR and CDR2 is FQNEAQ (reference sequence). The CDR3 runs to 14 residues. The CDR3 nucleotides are TGTGCCAGCAGCTTAATGGGGGAGGATCTACCCCAGCATTTT. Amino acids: CASSLMGEDLPQHF.

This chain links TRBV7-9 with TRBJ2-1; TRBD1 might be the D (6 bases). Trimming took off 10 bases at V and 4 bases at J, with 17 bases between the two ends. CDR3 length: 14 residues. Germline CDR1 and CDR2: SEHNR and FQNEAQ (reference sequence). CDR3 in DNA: TGTGCCACTGTCAGGGGAGAACCTTACAATGAGCAGTTCTTC. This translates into CATVRGEPYNEQFF.

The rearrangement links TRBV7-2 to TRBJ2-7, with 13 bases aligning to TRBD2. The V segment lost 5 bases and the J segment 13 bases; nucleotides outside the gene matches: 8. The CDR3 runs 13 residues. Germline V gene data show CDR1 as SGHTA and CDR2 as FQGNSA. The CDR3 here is CASSPLLAGGVYF. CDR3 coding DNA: TGTGCCAGCAGCCCCCTACTAGCGGGGGGGGTTTACTTC.

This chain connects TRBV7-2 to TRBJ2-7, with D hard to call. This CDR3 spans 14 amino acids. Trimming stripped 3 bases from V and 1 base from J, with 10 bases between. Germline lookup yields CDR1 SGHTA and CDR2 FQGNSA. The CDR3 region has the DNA TGTGCCAGCAGCTTTAAAGGGTTTTCCTACGAGCAGTACTTC. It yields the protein CASSFKGFSYEQYF.

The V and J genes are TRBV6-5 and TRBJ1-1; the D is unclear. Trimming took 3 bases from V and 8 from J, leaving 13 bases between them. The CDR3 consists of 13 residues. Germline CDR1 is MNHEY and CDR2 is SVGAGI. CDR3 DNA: TGTGCCAGCAGTTATCAACGGGCATCAGAAGCTTTCTTT. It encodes CASSYQRASEAFF.

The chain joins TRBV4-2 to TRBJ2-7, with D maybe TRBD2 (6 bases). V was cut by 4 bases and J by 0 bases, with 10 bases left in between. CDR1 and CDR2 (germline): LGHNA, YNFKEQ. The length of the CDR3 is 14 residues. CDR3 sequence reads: CASSPGTFSYEQYF. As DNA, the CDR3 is TGTGCCAGCAGCCCAGGGACTTTCTCCTACGAGCAGTACTTC.

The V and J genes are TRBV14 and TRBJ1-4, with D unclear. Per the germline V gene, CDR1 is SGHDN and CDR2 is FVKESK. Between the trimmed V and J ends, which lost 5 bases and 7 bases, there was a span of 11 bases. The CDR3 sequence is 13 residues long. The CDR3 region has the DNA TGTGCCAGCAGCGGTCAGCCGGGTGAAAAACTGTTTTTT. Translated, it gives CASSGQPGEKLFF.

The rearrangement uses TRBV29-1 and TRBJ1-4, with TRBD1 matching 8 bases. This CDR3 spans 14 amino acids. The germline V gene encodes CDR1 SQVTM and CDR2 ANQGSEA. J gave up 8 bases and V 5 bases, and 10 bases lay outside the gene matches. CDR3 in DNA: TGCAGCGTTACTACAGCCAGGGGGCAAGAAAAACTGTTTTTT. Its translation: CSVTTARGQEKLFF.

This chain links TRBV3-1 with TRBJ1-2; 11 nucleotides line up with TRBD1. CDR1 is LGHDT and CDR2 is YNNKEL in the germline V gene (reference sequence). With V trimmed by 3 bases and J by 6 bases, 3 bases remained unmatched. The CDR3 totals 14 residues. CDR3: CASSHAGQGDGYTF. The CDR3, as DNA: TGTGCCAGCAGCCACGCGGGACAGGGGGATGGCTACACCTTC.

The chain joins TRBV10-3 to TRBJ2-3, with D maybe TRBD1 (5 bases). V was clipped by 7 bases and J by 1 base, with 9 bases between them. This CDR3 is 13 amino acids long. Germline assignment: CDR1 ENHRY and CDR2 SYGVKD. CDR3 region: CAITPTGTDTQYF. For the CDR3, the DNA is TGTGCCATCACTCCGACAGGCACAGATACGCAGTATTTT.